The TCR beta chain described here comes from a study of shared clonotypes between healthy human individuals. Overall study: Each donor's CD8 memory used one plate, CD8 naive two, each CD4 subset three. Overall study findings and caveats: Non-shared clonotypes had lower generation probabilities than those shared by all four donors. In having few donors, the study represented limited genetic and exposure-history diversity.

CDR3 length equals 17 residues. Germline trimming cut 2 bases from V and 5 bases from J; bases unmatched to any gene: 15. The germline gives CDR1 SGHRS, CDR2 YFSETQ. Libraries were prepared by immunoSEQ multiplex PCR; TCRdb keeps only in-frame clonotypes and omits some of them. The table lists roughly 680,000 clones, approximately 72% of them singletons. This clone has more than one count but fewer than ten. Its antigen is still unknown. The clonotype originates from a woman in her thirties in good health. What was sequenced was memory CD4+ T cells sorted from blood. Stated subset: CD45RA-negative fraction. V usage is TRBV5-1 and J usage is TRBJ2-7; 8 bases are a match to TRBD2. CDR3 residues: CASSFGGFGGRRNEQYF. The DNA of the CDR3 is TGCGCCAGCAGCTTCGGCGGTTTTGGCGGGAGGCGAAACGAGCAGTACTTC. The variable domain in full, completed from reference TRBV5-1 and TRBJ2-7, reads KAGVTQTPRYLIKTRGQQVTLSCSPISGHRSVSWYQQTPGQGLQFLFEYFSETQRNKGNFPGRFSGRQFSNSRSEMNVSTLELGDSALYLCASSFGGFGGRRNEQYFGPGTRLTVT.